The present entry profiles one T cell receptor (beta chain) with its context. The data originate from a study of tumour-infiltrating T cells in Burkitt lymphoma. Looking at the study overall: Productive clonality predicted overall and progression-free survival.

The protocol was immunoSEQ multiplex PCR, while the TCRdb copy is restricted to in-frame clones and leaves out a portion. The data hold over 4,000 clones, with around a quarter observed a single time. Sequenced sample: tumor tissue. The TCR originated in a human donor with diffuse large B-cell lymphoma.

CDR3 amino acids: CASSHDLSEAFF. In DNA, the CDR3 is TGTGCCAGCAGTCATGATCTATCTGAAGCTTTCTTT. V gene TRBV6-5 combines with J gene TRBJ1-1, with no clear D. The V end lost 5 bases, the J end lost 6 bases, and 10 bases lay between the germline ends. Germline loops: CDR1 MNHEY, CDR2 SVGAGI. The CDR3 sequence is 12 residues long.